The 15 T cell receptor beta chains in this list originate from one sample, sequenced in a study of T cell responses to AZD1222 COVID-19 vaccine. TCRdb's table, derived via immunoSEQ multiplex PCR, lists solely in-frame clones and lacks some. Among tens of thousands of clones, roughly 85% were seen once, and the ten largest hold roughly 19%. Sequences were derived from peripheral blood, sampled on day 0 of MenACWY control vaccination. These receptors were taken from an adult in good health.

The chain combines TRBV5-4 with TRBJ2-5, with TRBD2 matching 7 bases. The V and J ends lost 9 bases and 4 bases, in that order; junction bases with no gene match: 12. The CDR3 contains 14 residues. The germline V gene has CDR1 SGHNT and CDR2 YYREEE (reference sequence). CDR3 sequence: CATQGRGAGETQYF. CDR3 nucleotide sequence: TGTGCCACTCAAGGGAGGGGCGCCGGAGAGACCCAGTACTTC.

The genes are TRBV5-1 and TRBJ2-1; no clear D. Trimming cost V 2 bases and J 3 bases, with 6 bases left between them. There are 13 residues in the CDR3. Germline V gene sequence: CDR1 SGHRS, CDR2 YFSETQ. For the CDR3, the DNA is TGCGCCAGCAGCTTAGAACGCTACAATGAGCAGTTCTTC. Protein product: CASSLERYNEQFF.

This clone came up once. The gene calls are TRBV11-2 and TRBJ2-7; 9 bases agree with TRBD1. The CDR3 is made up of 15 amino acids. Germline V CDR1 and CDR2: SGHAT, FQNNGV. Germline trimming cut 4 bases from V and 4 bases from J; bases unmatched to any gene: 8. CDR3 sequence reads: CASSYSGTGLYEQYF. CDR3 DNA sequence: TGTGCCAGCAGCTACTCCGGGACAGGGCTATACGAGCAGTACTTC.

CDR3 amino acids: CASTATGGNTDTQYF. The CDR3 DNA is TGCGCCAGCACCGCTACAGGGGGCAACACAGATACGCAGTATTTT. The chain joins TRBV23-1 to TRBJ2-3; 9 nucleotides align to TRBD1. TRBV23-1 is filed as an ORF, its function uncertain. V gave up 7 bases and J gave up 2 bases; unmatched junction bases: 7. This CDR3 is built from 15 residues.

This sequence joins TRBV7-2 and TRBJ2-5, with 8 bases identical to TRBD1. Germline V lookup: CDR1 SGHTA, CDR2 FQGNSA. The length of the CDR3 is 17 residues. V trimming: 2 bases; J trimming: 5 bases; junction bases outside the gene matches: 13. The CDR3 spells CASSLMAGGAPKETQYF. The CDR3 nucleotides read TGTGCCAGCAGCTTAATGGCAGGGGGCGCCCCAAAGGAGACCCAGTACTTC.

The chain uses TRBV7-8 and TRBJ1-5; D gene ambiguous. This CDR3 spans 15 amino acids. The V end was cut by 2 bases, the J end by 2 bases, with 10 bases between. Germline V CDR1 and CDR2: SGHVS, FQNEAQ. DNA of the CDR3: TGTGCCAGCAGCTTACGTGACATCGGCAATCAGCCCCAGCATTTT. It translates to CASSLRDIGNQPQHF. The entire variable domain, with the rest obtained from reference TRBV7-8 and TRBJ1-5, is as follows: GAGVSQSPRYKVAKRGQDVALRCDPISGHVSLFWYQQALGQGPEFLTYFQNEAQLDKSGLPSDRFFAERPEGSVSTLKIQRTQQEDSAVYLCASSLRDIGNQPQHFGDGTRLSIL.

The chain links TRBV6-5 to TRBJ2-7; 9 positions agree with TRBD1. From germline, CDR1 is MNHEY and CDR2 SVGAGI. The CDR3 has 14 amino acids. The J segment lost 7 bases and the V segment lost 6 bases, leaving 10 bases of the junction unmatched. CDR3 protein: CASSPGTGMGEQYF. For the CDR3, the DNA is TGTGCCAGCAGCCCCGGGACAGGGATGGGGGAGCAGTACTTC.

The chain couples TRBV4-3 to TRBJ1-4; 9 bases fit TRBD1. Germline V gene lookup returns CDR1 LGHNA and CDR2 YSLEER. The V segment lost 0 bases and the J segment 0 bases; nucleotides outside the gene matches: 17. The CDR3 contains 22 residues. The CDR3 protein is CASSQDFIGQGTISSTNEKLFF. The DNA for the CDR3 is TGCGCCAGCAGCCAAGATTTTATAGGACAGGGGACGATTAGTTCAACTAATGAAAAACTGTTTTTT.

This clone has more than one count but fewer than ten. CDR3 nucleotide sequence: TGTGCCAGCAGCTTGGTAGCTGTCAGGGGGAGTAATGGCTACACCTTC. This sequence encodes CASSLVAVRGSNGYTF. This sequence joins TRBV5-4 and TRBJ1-2; 7 bases line up with TRBD1. From germline, CDR1 is SGHNT and CDR2 YYREEE (reference sequence). Trimming at V came to 0 bases and at J to 6 bases, leaving 11 bases not matched to a gene. The CDR3 loop spans 16 amino acids.

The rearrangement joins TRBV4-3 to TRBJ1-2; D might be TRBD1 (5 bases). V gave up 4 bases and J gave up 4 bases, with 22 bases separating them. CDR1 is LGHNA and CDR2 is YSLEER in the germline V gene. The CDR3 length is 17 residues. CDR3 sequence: CASSPRTWDGSSYGYTF. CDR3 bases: TGCGCCAGCAGCCCTAGAACCTGGGACGGAAGCTCCTATGGCTACACCTTC.

The CDR3 nucleotides read TGTGCCAGCAGTTACAGGGAGTCCCTGAACACTGAAGCTTTCTTT. As protein: CASSYRESLNTEAFF. This chain joins TRBV6-5 and TRBJ1-1; D unclear. Germline values: CDR1 MNHEY, CDR2 SVGAGI. Between the trimmed V and J ends, which lost 2 bases and 0 bases, there was a span of 10 bases. This CDR3 is built from 15 residues.

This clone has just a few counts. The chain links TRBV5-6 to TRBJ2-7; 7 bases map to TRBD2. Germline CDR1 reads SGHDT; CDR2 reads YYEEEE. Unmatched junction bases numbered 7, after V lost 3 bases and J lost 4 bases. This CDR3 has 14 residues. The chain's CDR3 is CASSWTRAVYEQYF. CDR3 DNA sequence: TGTGCCAGCAGCTGGACTAGAGCGGTTTACGAGCAGTACTTC.

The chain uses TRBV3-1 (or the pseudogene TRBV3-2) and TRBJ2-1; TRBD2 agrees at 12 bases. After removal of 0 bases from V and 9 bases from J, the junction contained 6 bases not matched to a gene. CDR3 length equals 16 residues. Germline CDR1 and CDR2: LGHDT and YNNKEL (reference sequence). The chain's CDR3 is CASSQDLAGGRGEQFF. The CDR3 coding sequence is TGTGCCAGCAGCCAAGACCTAGCGGGAGGGCGAGGTGAGCAGTTCTTC.

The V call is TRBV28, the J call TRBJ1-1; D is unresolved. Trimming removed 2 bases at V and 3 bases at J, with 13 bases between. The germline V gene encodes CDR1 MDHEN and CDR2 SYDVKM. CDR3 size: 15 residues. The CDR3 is CASSLRSGRHTEAFF. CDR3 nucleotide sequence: TGTGCCAGCAGTTTAAGGTCAGGACGGCACACTGAAGCTTTCTTT.

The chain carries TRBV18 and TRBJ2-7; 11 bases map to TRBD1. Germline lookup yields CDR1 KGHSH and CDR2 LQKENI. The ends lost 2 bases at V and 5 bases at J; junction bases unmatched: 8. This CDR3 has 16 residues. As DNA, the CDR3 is TGTGCCAGCTCACCATCAGGACAGGGGGCGGGAAACGAGCAGTACTTC. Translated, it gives CASSPSGQGAGNEQYF.